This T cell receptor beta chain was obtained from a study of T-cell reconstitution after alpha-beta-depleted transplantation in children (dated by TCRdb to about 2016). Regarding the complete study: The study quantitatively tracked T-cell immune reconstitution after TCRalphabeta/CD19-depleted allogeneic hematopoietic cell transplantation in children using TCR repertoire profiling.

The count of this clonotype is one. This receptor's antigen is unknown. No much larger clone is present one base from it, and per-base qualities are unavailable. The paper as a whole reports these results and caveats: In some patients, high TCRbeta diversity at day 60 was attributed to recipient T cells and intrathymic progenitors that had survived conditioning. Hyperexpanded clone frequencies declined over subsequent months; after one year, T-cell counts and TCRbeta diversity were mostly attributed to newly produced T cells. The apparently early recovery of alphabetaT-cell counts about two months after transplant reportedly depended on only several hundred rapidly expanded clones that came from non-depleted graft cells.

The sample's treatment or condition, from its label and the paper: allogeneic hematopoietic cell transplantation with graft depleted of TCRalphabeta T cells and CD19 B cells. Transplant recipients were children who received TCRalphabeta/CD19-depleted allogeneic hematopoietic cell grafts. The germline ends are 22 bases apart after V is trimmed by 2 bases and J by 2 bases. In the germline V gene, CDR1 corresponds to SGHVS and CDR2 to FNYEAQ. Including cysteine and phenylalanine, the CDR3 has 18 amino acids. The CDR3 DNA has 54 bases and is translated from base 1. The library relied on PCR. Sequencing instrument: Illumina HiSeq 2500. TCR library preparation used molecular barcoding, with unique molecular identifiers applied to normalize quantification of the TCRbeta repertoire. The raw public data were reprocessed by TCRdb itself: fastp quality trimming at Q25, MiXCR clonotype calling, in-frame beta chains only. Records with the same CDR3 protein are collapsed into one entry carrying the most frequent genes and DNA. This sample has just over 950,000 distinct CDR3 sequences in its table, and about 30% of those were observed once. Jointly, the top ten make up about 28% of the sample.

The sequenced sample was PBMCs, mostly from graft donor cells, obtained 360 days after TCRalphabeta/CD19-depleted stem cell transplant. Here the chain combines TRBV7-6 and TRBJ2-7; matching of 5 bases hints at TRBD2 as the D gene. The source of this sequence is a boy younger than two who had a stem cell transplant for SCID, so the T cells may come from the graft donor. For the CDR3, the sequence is CASSLKAGGSRLAYEQYF. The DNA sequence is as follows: TGTGCCAGCAGCTTAAAGGCAGGTGGGAGTCGTCTTGCCTACGAGCAGTACTTC.